Sequencing of this T cell receptor (beta chain) was carried out in a study of T cell responses to AZD1222 COVID-19 vaccine. Broader study findings: White British donors predominated, females outnumbered males, and clonal diversity was possibly underestimated. Following two doses of AZD1222, Spike-specific TCR breadth and depth rose.

Germline V lookup: CDR1 SGHRS, CDR2 YFSETQ. The CDR3 sequence is 17 residues long. V gave up 0 bases and J gave up 4 bases; unmatched junction bases: 10. Second doses at about 4 or about 12 weeks were pooled. As for this clone: Its target is unknown.

Assay used: immunoSEQ multiplex PCR; TCRdb lists only in-frame clones, some missing. Of 100,000 or so clones detected, roughly 89% appear once; the ten largest clones hold roughly two fifths. The source is an adult who received the AZD1222 COVID-19 vaccine. Source: peripheral blood, taken 28 days after the second AZD1222 dose. The chain combines TRBV5-1 with TRBJ2-5; 9 bases fit TRBD2. The CDR3 is CASSLGGTSRGVETQYF. CDR3 in DNA: TGCGCCAGCAGCTTGGGGGGGACTAGCCGAGGGGTAGAGACCCAGTACTTC.